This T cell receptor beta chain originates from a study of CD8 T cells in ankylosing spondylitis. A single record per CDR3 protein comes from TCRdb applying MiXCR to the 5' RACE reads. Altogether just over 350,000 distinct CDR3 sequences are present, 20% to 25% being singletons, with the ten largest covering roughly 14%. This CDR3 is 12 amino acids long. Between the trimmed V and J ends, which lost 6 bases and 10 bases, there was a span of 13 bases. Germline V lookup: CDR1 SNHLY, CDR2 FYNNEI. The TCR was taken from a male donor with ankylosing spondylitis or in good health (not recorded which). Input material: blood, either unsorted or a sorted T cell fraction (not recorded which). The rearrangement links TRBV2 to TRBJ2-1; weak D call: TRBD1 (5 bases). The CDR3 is CASRAGFYEQFF. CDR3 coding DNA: TGTGCCAGCAGAGCAGGGTTCTACGAGCAGTTCTTC.